This passage covers 24 T cell receptor beta chains from one sample sequenced in a study of shared clonotypes between healthy human individuals. Profiling relied on immunoSEQ multiplex PCR, and the TCRdb table lists in-frame clones only, not all of them. The sample has 2 million to 2.5 million clones; just under 95% are singletons. Material: naive CD4+ T cells from PBMCs. Indicated subset: CD45RA+ positively selected. The receptors were sampled from a man aged 18 to 30 in good health. Some clones in this sample may be carry-over from other donors' samples.

J is TRBJ2-1 and V is TRBV11-2; 10 nucleotides match TRBD1. There are 16 residues in the CDR3. Trimming removed 5 bases from V and 0 bases from J; junction bases left unmatched: 4. Germline V lookup: CDR1 SGHAT, CDR2 FQNNGV. The CDR3 here is CASSKGQGGSYNEQFF. Here the CDR3 DNA reads TGTGCCAGCAGCAAAGGACAGGGGGGCTCCTACAATGAGCAGTTCTTC.

The genes are TRBV29-1 and TRBJ2-1; 12 bases are shared with TRBD2. The CDR3 loop spans 13 amino acids. Germline CDR1 SQVTM, CDR2 ANQGSEA. Written as DNA, the CDR3 is TGCGGCGGGACTAGCGGGTTCATAAATGAGCAGTTCTTC. It translates to CGGTSGFINEQFF.

This chain connects TRBV18 to TRBJ2-7; TRBD2 matches at 7 bases. V shed 2 bases, J shed 0 bases, and the junction held 4 bases outside the gene matches. Germline CDR1 and CDR2: KGHSH and LQKENI. CDR3 length equals 15 residues. As DNA, the CDR3 is TGTGCCAGCTCACCAGCCGGGGGGAACTCCTACGAGCAGTACTTC. Its protein product is CASSPAGGNSYEQYF.

As concerns this clone: Other DNA sequences in the same sample also yield this CDR3. The J gene is TRBJ1-5, the V gene TRBV28; D is unresolved. The CDR3 contains 13 residues. Germline CDR1 reads MDHEN; CDR2 reads SYDVKM. V lost 3 bases to trimming and J lost 4 bases, with 7 bases between them. CDR3 DNA sequence: TGTGCCAGCAGTTTGGTGGGTAATCAGCCCCAGCATTTT. This gives the protein CASSLVGNQPQHF. The whole variable domain, filled in from reference TRBV28 and TRBJ1-5, reads DVKVTQSSRYLVKRTGEKVFLECVQDMDHENMFWYRQDPGLGLRLIYFSYDVKMKEKGDIPEGYSVSREKKERFSLILESASTNQTSMYLCASSLVGNQPQHFGDGTRLSIL.

The chain recombines TRBV25-1 with TRBJ2-1; the match to TRBD2 covers 10 bases. CDR3 length equals 15 residues. Trimming removed 3 bases from V and 5 bases from J; junction bases left unmatched: 4. Germline loops: CDR1 MGHDK, CDR2 SYGVNS. The CDR3: CASSERLAGHNEQFF. The DNA of the CDR3 is TGTGCCAGCAGTGAGAGACTAGCGGGTCACAATGAGCAGTTCTTC.

The V call is TRBV7-3, the J call TRBJ2-2; no clear D gene. Trimming pared 5 bases from V and 4 bases from J, leaving 11 bases between. Germline loops: CDR1 SGHTA, CDR2 FQGTGA. The CDR3 runs 14 residues. CDR3 coding DNA: TGTGCCAGCAGCCGCTCAGCGACCACCGGGGAGCTGTTTTTT. It translates to CASSRSATTGELFF.

This rearrangement joins TRBV11-3 to TRBJ2-2, with unresolved D. The CDR3 has 16 residues. The V gene lost 0 bases and the J gene lost 2 bases, with 10 bases spanning the gap. The germline V gene has CDR1 SGHNT and CDR2 YENEEA. DNA for the CDR3: TGTGCCAGCAGCTTAGATTTCGGCATAAACACCGGGGAGCTGTTTTTT. This gives the protein CASSLDFGINTGELFF. The complete variable domain, with remaining parts taken from reference TRBV11-3 and TRBJ2-2, reads EAGVVQSPRYKIIEKKQPVAFWCNPISGHNTLYWYLQNLGQGPELLIRYENEEAVDDSQLPKDRFSAERLKGVDSTLKIQPAELGDSAVYLCASSLDFGINTGELFFGEGSRLTVL.

This clone was seen a few times. The chain uses TRBV30 and TRBJ1-1; D may be TRBD1 (6 bases). The V gene's germline CDR1 is GTSNPN and CDR2 SVGIG (reference sequence). Between the trimmed V and J ends, which lost 2 bases and 4 bases, there was a span of 14 bases. The CDR3 contains 14 residues. The CDR3 reads CAWSQGGLITEAFF. CDR3 nucleotide sequence: TGTGCCTGGAGTCAAGGGGGGTTGATCACTGAAGCTTTCTTT. Combining the CDR3 with reference TRBV30 and TRBJ1-1 gives the whole variable domain SQTIHQWPATLVQPVGSPLSLECTVEGTSNPNLYWYRQAAGRGLQLLFYSVGIGQISSEVPQNLSASRPQDRQFILSSKKLLLSDSGFYLCAWSQGGLITEAFFGQGTRLTVV.

This chain connects TRBV7-9 to TRBJ2-7; weak D call: TRBD1 (5 bases). V lost 5 bases, J lost 3 bases, and 20 bases lay in between. The CDR3 loop spans 16 amino acids. In germline, CDR1 is SEHNR, CDR2 FQNEAQ (reference sequence). The CDR3 bases are TGTGCCAGCAGCGACACGACCGGTGACAGACACTACGAGCAGTACTTC. Protein: CASSDTTGDRHYEQYF.

The rearrangement uses TRBV7-9 and TRBJ2-3; 11 bases agree with TRBD2. The CDR3 length is 16 residues. Trimming took 3 bases from V and 7 from J; bases not matched to a gene: 9. Germline-derived CDR1 and CDR2 are SEHNR and FQNEAQ (reference sequence). The CDR3 DNA reads as TGTGCCAGCAGCTTCCTCGTAGCGGGAGGGGGCCATACGCAGTATTTT. Translation: CASSFLVAGGGHTQYF.

This rearrangement joins TRBV29-1 to TRBJ1-3; D is unresolved. Germline CDR1 SQVTM, CDR2 ANQGSEA. The ends were cut back, 1 base at V and 6 bases at J, with 7 bases in the middle. This CDR3 contains 12 residues. Here the CDR3 reads CSVEVIPNTIYF. CDR3 coding DNA: TGCAGCGTTGAAGTAATCCCAAACACCATATATTTT. The complete variable domain, with remaining parts taken from reference TRBV29-1 and TRBJ1-3, reads SAVISQKPSRDICQRGTSLTIQCQVDSQVTMMFWYRQQPGQSLTLIATANQGSEATYESGFVIDKFPISRPNLTFSTLTVSNMSPEDSSIYLCSVEVIPNTIYFGEGSWLTVV.

CDR3 amino acids: CASSIIPGLSLYNEQFF. The CDR3 DNA sequence: TGTGCCAGCAGTATAATTCCGGGACTTTCACTCTACAATGAGCAGTTCTTC. V usage is TRBV28 and J usage is TRBJ2-1, with TRBD2 as a possible D gene (6 bases). V was pared by 5 bases and J by 3 bases, with 20 bases between. The CDR3 runs to 17 residues. Germline-derived CDR1 and CDR2 are MDHEN and SYDVKM.

V and J are TRBV9 and TRBJ2-1; either TRBD1 or TRBD2 may supply D (6 bases each). V gave up 0 bases and J gave up 8 bases, with 15 bases separating them. CDR1 and CDR2 (germline): SGDLS, YYNGEE. This CDR3 has 15 amino acids. CDR3 residues: CASSVGPGASYEQFF. CDR3 in DNA: TGTGCCAGCAGCGTAGGCCCGGGGGCCTCGTATGAGCAGTTCTTC.

V gene TRBV6-6 combines with J gene TRBJ2-7; D uncertain. Germline values: CDR1 MNHNY, CDR2 SVGAGI (reference sequence). V was cut by 6 bases and J by 2 bases, with 17 bases left in between. The CDR3 is made up of 15 amino acids. Here the CDR3 DNA reads TGTGCCAGCAGCCAAACTCTTATAGGCACCTACGAGCAGTACTTC. This codes for CASSQTLIGTYEQYF.

Remarks on this clone: Other nucleotide sequences from this sample produce the same CDR3. This chain uses TRBV7-2 with TRBJ1-3, with D unclear. This CDR3 is 14 amino acids long. Per germline, CDR1 SGHTA and CDR2 FQGNSA. The V and J ends lost 1 base and 4 bases respectively, with 8 bases between them. The CDR3 protein is CASSLGLTGNTIYF. As DNA, the CDR3 is TGTGCCAGCAGCTTAGGGCTGACCGGAAACACCATATATTTT.

This rearrangement joins TRBV29-1 to TRBJ2-5; perhaps TRBD2 as D (5 bases). In germline, CDR1 is SQVTM, CDR2 ANQGSEA. Trimming removed 4 bases at V and 5 bases at J, with 20 bases between. CDR3 length: 15 amino acids. CDR3 region: CSVGFGIRVGETQYF. DNA for the CDR3: TGCAGCGTTGGTTTCGGGATTCGAGTAGGGGAGACCCAGTACTTC.

This clone was seen once. The chain joins TRBV5-1 to TRBJ2-1; a weak D match, TRBD1 (6 bases). The CDR3 is 16 amino acids. V was trimmed by 0 bases and J by 6 bases, leaving 16 bases between them. CDR1 is SGHRS and CDR2 is YFSETQ in the germline V gene. The DNA of the CDR3 is TGCGCCAGCAGCTTGGGGCCCATCGGACAGTCCAATGAGCAGTTCTTC. It translates to CASSLGPIGQSNEQFF.

This rearrangement joins TRBV5-1 to TRBJ2-2; 15 positions agree with TRBD2. The CDR3 loop spans 18 amino acids. Germline values: CDR1 SGHRS, CDR2 YFSETQ. V trimming: 4 bases; J trimming: 2 bases; junction bases outside the gene matches: 6. CDR3 amino acids: CASSGTSGRRPNTGELFF. DNA of the CDR3: TGCGCCAGCAGCGGGACTAGCGGGAGGCGCCCTAACACCGGGGAGCTGTTTTTT. The entire variable domain, with the rest obtained from reference TRBV5-1 and TRBJ2-2, is as follows: KAGVTQTPRYLIKTRGQQVTLSCSPISGHRSVSWYQQTPGQGLQFLFEYFSETQRNKGNFPGRFSGRQFSNSRSEMNVSTLELGDSALYLCASSGTSGRRPNTGELFFGEGSRLTVL.

The J gene is TRBJ2-1, the V gene TRBV11-2; D might be TRBD2 (5 bases). The CDR3 is made up of 15 amino acids. CDR1 and CDR2 from the germline V gene are SGHAT and FQNNGV. V was cut by 5 bases and J by 0 bases, with 11 bases left in between. CDR3: CASSAPGSSYNEQFF. The CDR3 bases are TGTGCCAGCAGCGCTCCGGGGAGCTCCTACAATGAGCAGTTCTTC.

The count of this clone is one. CDR3 protein: CASSLGEYRVYGYTF. The DNA for the CDR3 is TGCGCCAGCAGCTTGGGAGAATACAGGGTCTATGGCTACACCTTC. The genes are TRBV5-1 and TRBJ1-2, with D perhaps matching TRBD1 (6 bases). The CDR3 sequence is 15 residues long. CDR1 and CDR2 from the germline V gene are SGHRS and YFSETQ. V lost 0 bases and J lost 4, with 13 bases in between.

The chain employs TRBV4-3 and TRBJ2-3, with 7 bases fitting TRBD1. This CDR3 has 18 residues. V was pared by 0 bases and J by 5 bases, with 14 bases of the junction left unmatched. From germline, CDR1 is LGHNA and CDR2 YSLEER. The chain's CDR3 is CASSQDLSRTGVLDTQYF. CDR3 in DNA: TGCGCCAGCAGCCAAGATCTATCGAGGACAGGCGTTCTAGATACGCAGTATTTT.

This clone was found once. Other DNA sequences within the sample encode an identical CDR3. The V and J genes are TRBV5-1 and TRBJ2-3, with unresolved D. V was shortened by 3 bases and J by 0 bases, with 5 bases between the two germline ends. The CDR3 is 13 amino acids. Germline V gives CDR1 SGHRS, CDR2 YFSETQ. CDR3 amino acids: CASSSGSTDTQYF. The CDR3 DNA reads as TGCGCCAGCAGCTCTGGCAGCACAGATACGCAGTATTTT.

In regard to this clone: Relative to the germline gene, one junction end is altered; a read error may explain this. The chain recombines TRBV7-8 with TRBJ2-7; 8 bases fit TRBD1. This CDR3 comprises 13 residues. Germline V lookup: CDR1 SGHVS, CDR2 FQNEAQ. The CDR3 DNA sequence: TGTGCCAGCAGCTTGACGGACAGGGAGAGGCTTTTCTTC. Its translation is CASSLTDRERLFF.

The CDR3 reads CASSPSQRVKSNEQFF. CDR3 sequence (DNA): TGTGCCAGCAGTCCCAGCCAGCGGGTAAAGTCAAATGAGCAGTTCTTC. The chain carries TRBV27 and TRBJ2-1; perhaps TRBD2 as D (6 bases). The germline CDR1 and CDR2 sequences are MNHEY and SMNVEV (reference sequence). The CDR3 has 16 residues. Trimming took off 5 bases at V and 7 bases at J, with 21 bases between the two ends.